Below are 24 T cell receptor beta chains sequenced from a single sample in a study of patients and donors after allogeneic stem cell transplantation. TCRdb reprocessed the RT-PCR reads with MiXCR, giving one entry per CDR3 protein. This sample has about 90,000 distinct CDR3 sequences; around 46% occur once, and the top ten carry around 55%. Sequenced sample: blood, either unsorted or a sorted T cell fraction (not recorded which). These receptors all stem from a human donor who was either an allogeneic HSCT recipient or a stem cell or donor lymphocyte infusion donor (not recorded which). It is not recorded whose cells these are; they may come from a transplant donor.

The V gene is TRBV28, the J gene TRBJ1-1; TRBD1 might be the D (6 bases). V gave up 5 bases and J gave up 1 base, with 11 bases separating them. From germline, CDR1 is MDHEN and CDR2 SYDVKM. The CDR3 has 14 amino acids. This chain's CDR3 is CASSRGGENTEAFF. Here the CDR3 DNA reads TGTGCCAGCAGTCGCGGGGGCGAGAACACTGAAGCTTTCTTT. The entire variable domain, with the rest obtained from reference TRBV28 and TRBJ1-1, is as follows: DVKVTQSSRYLVKRTGEKVFLECVQDMDHENMFWYRQDPGLGLRLIYFSYDVKMKEKGDIPEGYSVSREKKERFSLILESASTNQTSMYLCASSRGGENTEAFFGQGTRLTVV.

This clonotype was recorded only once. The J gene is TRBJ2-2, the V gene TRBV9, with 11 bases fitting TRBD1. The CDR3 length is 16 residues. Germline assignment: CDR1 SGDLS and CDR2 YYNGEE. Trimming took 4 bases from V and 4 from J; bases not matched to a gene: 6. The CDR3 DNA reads TGTGCCAGCAGCACTGACGGGACAGGGGGCACCGGGGAGCTGTTTTTT. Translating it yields CASSTDGTGGTGELFF.

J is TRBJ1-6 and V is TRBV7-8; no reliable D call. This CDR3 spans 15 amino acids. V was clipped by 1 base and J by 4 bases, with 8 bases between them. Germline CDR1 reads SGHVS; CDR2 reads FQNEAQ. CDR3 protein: CASSLGGQYNSPLHF. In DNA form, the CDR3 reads TGTGCCAGCAGCTTAGGAGGGCAGTATAATTCACCCCTCCACTTT.

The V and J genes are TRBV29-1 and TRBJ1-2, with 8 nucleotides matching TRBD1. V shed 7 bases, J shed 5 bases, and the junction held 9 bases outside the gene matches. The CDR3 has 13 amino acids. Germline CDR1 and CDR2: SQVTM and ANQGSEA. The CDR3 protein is CSALTGESYGYTF. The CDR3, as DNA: TGCAGCGCCTTGACAGGGGAGTCATATGGCTACACCTTC.

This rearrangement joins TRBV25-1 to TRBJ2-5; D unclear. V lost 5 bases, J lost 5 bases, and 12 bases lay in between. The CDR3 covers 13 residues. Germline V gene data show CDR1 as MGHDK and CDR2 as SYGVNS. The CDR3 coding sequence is TGTGCCAGCAGTTTGGTCTCCCCGGAGACCCAGTACTTC. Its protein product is CASSLVSPETQYF.

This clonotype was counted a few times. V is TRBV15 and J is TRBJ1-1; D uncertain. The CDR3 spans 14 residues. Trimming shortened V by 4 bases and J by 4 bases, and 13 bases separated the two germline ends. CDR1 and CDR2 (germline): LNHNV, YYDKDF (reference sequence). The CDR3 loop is CATSTRIEVTEAFF. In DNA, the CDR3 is TGTGCCACCAGCACCCGGATAGAGGTCACTGAAGCTTTCTTT.

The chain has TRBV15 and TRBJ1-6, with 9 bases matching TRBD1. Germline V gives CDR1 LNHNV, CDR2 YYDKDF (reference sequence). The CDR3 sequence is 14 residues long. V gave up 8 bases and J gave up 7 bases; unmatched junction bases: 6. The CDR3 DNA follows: TGTGCCACCTCGAGGACAGGGGAGAATTCACCCCTCCACTTT. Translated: CATSRTGENSPLHF.

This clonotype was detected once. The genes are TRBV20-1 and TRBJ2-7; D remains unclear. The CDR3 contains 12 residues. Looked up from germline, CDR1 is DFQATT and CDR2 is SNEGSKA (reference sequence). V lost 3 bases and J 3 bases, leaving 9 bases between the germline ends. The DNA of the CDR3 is TGCAGTGCTAGGCTTCTTGTCTACGAGCAGTACTTC. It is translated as CSARLLVYEQYF.

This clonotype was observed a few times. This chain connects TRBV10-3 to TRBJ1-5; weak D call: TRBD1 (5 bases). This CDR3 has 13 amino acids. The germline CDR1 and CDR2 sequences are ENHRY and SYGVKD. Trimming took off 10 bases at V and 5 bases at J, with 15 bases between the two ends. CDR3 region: CASTGTVDQPQHF. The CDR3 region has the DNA TGTGCCAGCACCGGGACGGTCGATCAGCCCCAGCATTTT.

In nucleotides, the CDR3 is TGTGCCAGCAGTTTACCCAGCATACCTACCTACGAGCAGTACTTC. It codes for CASSLPSIPTYEQYF. This chain connects TRBV27 to TRBJ2-7; no clear D. Germline V gives CDR1 MNHEY, CDR2 SMNVEV (reference sequence). The CDR3 is 15 residues long. The V and J ends lost 2 bases and 2 bases respectively, with 13 bases between them.

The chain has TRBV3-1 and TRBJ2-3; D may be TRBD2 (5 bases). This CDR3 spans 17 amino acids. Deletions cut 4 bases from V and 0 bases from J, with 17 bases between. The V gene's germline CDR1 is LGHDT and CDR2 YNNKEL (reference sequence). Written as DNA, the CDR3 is TGTGCCAGCAGCCCTTATGCAGGCGGCGGGAGCACAGATACGCAGTATTTT. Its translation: CASSPYAGGGSTDTQYF.

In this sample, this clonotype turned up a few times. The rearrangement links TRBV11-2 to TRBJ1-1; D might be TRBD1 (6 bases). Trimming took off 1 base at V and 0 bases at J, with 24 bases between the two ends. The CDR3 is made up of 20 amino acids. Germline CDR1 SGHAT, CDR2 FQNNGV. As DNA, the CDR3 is TGTGCCAGCAGCTTAGTCCAACAGGGAGCGTATGGGACCATGAACACTGAAGCTTTCTTT. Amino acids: CASSLVQQGAYGTMNTEAFF.

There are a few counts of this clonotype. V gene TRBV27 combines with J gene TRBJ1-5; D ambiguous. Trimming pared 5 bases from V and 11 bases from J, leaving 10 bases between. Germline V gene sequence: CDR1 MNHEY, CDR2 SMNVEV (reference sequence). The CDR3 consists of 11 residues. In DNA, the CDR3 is TGTGCCAGCAGTGCAGTCAAAACCCAGCATTTT. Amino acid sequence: CASSAVKTQHF.

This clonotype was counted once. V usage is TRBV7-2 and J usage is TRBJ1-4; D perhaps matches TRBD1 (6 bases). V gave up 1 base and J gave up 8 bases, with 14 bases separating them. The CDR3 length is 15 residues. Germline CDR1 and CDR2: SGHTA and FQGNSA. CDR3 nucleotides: TGTGCCAGCAGCTTAGAGGCAGGGACATGGGAAAAACTGTTTTTT. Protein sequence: CASSLEAGTWEKLFF.

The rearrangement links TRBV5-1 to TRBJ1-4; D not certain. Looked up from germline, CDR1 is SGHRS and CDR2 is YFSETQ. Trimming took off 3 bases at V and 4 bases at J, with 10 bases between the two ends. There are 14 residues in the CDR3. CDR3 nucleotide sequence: TGCGCCAGCAGCTCAGGACGGGATAATGAAAAACTGTTTTTT. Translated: CASSSGRDNEKLFF.

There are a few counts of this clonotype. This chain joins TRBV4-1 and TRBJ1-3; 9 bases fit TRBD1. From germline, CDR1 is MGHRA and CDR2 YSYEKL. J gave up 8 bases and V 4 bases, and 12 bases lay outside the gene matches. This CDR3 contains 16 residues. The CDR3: CASSLTGTGRVDTIYF. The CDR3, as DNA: TGCGCCAGCAGCCTCACCGGGACAGGGCGTGTCGACACCATATATTTT.

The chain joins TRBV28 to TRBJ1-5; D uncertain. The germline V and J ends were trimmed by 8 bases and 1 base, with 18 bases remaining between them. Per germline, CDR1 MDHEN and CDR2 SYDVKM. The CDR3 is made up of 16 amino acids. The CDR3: CASANLPGQSNQPQHF. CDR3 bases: TGTGCCAGCGCGAATCTGCCGGGCCAAAGCAATCAGCCCCAGCATTTT.

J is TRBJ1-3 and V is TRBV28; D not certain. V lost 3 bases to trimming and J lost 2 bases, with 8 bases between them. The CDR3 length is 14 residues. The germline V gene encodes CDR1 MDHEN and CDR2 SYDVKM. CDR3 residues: CASSLTGTGNTIYF. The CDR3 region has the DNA TGTGCCAGCAGTTTGACCGGGACTGGAAACACCATATATTTT.

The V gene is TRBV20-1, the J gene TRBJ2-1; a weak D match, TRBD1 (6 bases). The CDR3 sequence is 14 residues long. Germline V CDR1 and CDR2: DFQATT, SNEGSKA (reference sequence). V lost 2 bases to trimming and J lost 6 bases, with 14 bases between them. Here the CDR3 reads CSARKPQGFNEQFF. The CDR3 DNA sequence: TGCAGTGCTAGAAAGCCACAGGGTTTCAATGAGCAGTTCTTC.

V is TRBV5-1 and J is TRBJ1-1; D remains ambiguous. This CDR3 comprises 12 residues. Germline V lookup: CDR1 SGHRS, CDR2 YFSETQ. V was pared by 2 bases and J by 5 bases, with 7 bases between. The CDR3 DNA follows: TGCGCCAGCAGCTTCGGGGAAACTGAAGCTTTCTTT. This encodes CASSFGETEAFF.

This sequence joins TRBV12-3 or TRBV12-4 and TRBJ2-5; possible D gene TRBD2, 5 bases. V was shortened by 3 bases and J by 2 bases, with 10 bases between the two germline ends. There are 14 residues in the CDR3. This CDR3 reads CASSFSARQETQYF. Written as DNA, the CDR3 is TGTGCCAGCAGTTTTAGCGCCCGACAAGAGACCCAGTACTTC.

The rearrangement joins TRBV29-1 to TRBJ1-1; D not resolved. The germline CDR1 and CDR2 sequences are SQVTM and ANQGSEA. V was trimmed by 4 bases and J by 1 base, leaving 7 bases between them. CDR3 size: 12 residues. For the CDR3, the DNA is TGCAGCGTTGTACATCAGAACACTGAAGCTTTCTTT. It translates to CSVVHQNTEAFF.

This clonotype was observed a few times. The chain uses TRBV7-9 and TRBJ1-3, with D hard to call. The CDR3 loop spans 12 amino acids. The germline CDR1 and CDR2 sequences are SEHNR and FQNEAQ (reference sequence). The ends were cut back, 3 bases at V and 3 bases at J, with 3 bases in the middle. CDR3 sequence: CASSFGGNTIYF. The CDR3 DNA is TGTGCCAGCAGCTTTGGTGGAAACACCATATATTTT.

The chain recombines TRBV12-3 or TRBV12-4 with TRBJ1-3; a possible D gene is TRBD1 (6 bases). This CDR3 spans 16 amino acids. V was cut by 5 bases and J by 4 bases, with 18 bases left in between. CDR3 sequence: CASSASPGGVGNTIYF. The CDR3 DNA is TGTGCCAGCAGTGCCTCCCCCGGGGGCGTCGGAAACACCATATATTTT.